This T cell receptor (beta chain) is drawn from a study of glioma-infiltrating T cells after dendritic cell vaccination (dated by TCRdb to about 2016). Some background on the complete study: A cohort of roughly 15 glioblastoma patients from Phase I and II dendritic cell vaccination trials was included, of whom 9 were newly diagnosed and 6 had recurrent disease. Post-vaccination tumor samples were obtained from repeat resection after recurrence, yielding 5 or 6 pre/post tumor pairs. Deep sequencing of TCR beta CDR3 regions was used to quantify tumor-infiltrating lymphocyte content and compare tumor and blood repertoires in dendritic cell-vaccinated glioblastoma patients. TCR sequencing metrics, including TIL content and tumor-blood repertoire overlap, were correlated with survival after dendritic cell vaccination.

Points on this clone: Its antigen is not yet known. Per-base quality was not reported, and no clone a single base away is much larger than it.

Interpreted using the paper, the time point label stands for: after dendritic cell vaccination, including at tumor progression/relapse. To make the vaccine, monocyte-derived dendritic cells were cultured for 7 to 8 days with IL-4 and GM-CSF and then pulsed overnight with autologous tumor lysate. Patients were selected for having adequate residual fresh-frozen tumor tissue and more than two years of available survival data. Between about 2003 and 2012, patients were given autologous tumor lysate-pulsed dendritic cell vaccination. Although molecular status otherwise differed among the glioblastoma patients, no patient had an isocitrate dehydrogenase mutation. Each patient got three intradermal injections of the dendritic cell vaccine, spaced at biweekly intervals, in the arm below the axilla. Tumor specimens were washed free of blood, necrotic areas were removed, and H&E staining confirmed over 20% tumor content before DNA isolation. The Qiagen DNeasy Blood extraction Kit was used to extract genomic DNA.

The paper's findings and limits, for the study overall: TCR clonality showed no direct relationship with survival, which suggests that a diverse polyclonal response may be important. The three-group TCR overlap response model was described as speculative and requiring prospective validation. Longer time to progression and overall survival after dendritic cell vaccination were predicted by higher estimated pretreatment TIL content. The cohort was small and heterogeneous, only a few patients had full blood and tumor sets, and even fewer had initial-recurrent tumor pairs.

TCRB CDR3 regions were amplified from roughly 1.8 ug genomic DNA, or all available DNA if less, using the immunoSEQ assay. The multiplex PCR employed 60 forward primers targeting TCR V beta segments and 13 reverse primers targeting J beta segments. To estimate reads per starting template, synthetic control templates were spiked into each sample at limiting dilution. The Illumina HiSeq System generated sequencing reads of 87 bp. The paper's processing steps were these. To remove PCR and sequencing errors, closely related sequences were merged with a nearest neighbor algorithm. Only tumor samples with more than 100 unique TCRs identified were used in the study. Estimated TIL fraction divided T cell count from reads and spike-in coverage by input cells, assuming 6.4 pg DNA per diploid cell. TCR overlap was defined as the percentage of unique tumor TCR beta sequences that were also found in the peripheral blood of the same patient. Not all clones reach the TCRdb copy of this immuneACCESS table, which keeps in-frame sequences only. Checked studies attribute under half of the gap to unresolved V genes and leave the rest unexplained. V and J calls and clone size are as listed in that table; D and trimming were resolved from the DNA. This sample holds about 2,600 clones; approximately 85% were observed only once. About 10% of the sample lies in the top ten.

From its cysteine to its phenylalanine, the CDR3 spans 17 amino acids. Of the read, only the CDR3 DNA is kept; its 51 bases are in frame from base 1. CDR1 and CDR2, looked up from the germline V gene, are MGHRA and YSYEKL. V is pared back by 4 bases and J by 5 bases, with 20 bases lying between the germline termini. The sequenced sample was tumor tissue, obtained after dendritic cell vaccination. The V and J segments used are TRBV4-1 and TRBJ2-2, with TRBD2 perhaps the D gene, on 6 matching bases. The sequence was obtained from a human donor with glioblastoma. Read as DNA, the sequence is TGCGCCAGCAGCCCTCTAAGGAAGCTAGCGAGGACCGGGGAGCTGTTTTTT. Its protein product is CASSPLRKLARTGELFF.